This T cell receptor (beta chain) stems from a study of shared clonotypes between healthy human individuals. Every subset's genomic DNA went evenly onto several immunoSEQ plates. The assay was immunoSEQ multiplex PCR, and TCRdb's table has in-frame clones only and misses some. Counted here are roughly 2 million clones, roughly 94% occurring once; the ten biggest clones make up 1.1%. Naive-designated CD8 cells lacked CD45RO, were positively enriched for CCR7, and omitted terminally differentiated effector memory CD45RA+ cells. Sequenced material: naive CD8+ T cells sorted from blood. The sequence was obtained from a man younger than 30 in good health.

The CDR3 region is CAWSVQGGYGYTF. The CDR3 nucleotides are TGTGCCTGGAGTGTACAGGGGGGGTATGGCTACACCTTC. This sequence joins TRBV30 and TRBJ1-2, with 8 positions matching TRBD1. This CDR3 has 13 amino acids. V shed 0 bases, J shed 5 bases, and the junction held 2 bases outside the gene matches. Germline lookup yields CDR1 GTSNPN and CDR2 SVGIG (reference sequence).